The sequence of this T cell receptor beta chain was determined in a study of blood T cell repertoires in COVID-19 (dated by TCRdb to 2018 to 2020). Looking at the study overall: Samples covering the acute and convalescent phases of COVID-19 were provided by collaborators in the United States, Italy and Spain. The samples were drawn from two sources: the first 160 participants of the ongoing ImmuneRACE study, and 1,000 to 1,500 subjects contributed by 6 global collaborators. Deeply sampled blood TCRbeta repertoires from subjects exposed to, actively infected with, or recovered from COVID-19 were included in the dataset. The prospective study material was composed of cDNA or gDNA derived from T cells, B-cell-depleted T cells, or PBMCs. HLA class I and class II types, where available, came from metadata supplied by the sample provider rather than from assay-based typing. The repertoires were released in a freely available public database meant as a resource for research on the immune response to SARS-CoV-2. Sample metadata almost always included a de-identified subject ID, COVID-19 status, age in years and sex. Overall study outcomes, separate from this receptor: The amount of clinical and demographic metadata varied by source and participant and was provided uncurated.

At one collaborating source in Seattle, patients were enrolled during active infection and were followed longitudinally through the course of disease. Each collaborating institution followed its own protocols to collect whole blood in K2EDTA tubes. For TCRbeta analysis, collaborator samples were shipped as frozen whole blood, as isolated PBMCs, or as DNA extracted from either sample type. The CDR3 sequence holds 16 residues, the cysteine and phenylalanine included. Solely the CDR3 DNA is kept, with 48 bases framed from the first base. After removal of 4 bases from V and 3 bases from J, the junction retains 6 bases not matched to a gene. CDR1 and CDR2 are read off the germline V gene as SGHDN and FVKESK. Turning to this clone: Which antigen it targets is not known. Base-call qualities are not available, and no considerably larger clone is one nucleotide away.

TCRbeta CDR3 regions were amplified from genomic DNA using the immunoSEQ Assay, a bias-controlled multiplex PCR. Per the source publication's procedure: The number of nucleated cells in each sample was estimated by amplification of reference gene primers within the assay. To quantify the absolute abundance of each unique TCRbeta CDR3 rearrangement, sequence reads were collapsed and filtered. For each sample, productive Simpson clonality was calculated by taking the square root of Simpson's diversity index across productive rearrangements. TCRdb obtained this table from immuneACCESS and retained in-frame rearrangements with V and J assigned. These tables miss some clones; where compared with another copy, unresolved V genes account for less than half of the shortfall, and the remainder is unexplained. The DNA gave D and trimming, while V, J and clone size come from that table. Recorded for this sample are some 38,000 clones; around 80% of them occurred a single time. Jointly, the top ten make up roughly 1.7% of the sample.

The sequence is built from TRBV14 and TRBJ1-2, and TRBD1 aligns with 12 junction nucleotides. Sequencing input: peripheral blood. This receptor was obtained from a man aged 60 to 69 with COVID-19, enrolled during active disease. This receptor has the CDR3 CASSPPGQGADYGYTF. The DNA is TGTGCCAGCAGCCCCCCGGGACAGGGGGCCGACTATGGCTACACCTTC.